This is a list of T cell receptor beta chains from one sample in a study of glioma-infiltrating T cells. Each CDR3 protein is one row after TCRdb ran MiXCR on the multiplex PCR reads. The data hold about 110,000 distinct CDR3 sequences, with approximately 26% observed a single time. The source material was glioma tissue, nonneoplastic brain tissue, or PBMCs (not recorded which). These receptors all come from a human donor with low-grade glioma or glioblastoma, undergoing nonglioma brain surgery, or in good health (not recorded which). CDR3s include the opening cysteine and the closing phenylalanine or tryptophan. A D gene is named only where the DNA matches it firmly. Expanded clones get a size class; other rows say once, few or many, or leave the size out.

V gene	clone size	D gene	J gene	CDR3 DNA	CDR3 protein
TRBV6-1	many	TRBD2	TRBJ2-5	TGTGCCAGCAAGACTAGCGGGACCCAGTACTTC	CASKTSGTQYF
TRBV18	many	.	TRBJ2-3	TGTGCCAGCTCACCAGACTACCACGAAGGCACAGATACGCAGTATTTT	CASSPDYHEGTDTQYF
TRBV29-1	.	.	TRBJ2-7	TGCAGCGTTGTCCCCGGGGGGCCCTCCTACGAGCAGTACTTC	CSVVPGGPSYEQYF
TRBV19	.	.	TRBJ2-1	TGTGCCAGTACGCGACAAAGCTCCTACAATGAGCAGTTCTTC	CASTRQSSYNEQFF
TRBV28	.	.	TRBJ2-7	TGTGCCAGCAGTGTACTTAGCAGGATTTCCTACGAGCAGTACTTC	CASSVLSRISYEQYF
TRBV29-1	few	.	TRBJ1-1	TGCAGCGTTGACGGTGGGACTGAAGCTTTCTTT	CSVDGGTEAFF
TRBV12-2	.	.	TRBJ2-7	TGTGCAAGTCGCCGATCTCCCCTGCGGGACAGACTCTACGAGCAGTACTTC	CASRRSPLRDRLYEQYF
TRBV4-2	many	TRBD2	TRBJ2-3	TGTGCCAGCAGCCAAGGTGGGACTAGCGGTGTCACAGATACGCAGTATTTT	CASSQGGTSGVTDTQYF
TRBV7-2	many	TRBD1	TRBJ1-4	TGTGCCAGCAACGACCCGGACAGGGGTGAAAAACTGTTTTTT	CASNDPDRGEKLFF
TRBV2	few	TRBD1	TRBJ1-6	TGTGCCAGCTCCCCGACAGGGCAAAATTCACCCCTCCACTTT	CASSPTGQNSPLHF
TRBV12-3/TRBV12-4	many	TRBD2	TRBJ2-3	TGTGCCAGCAGTTGGAGCGGGAGTCATACGCAGTATTTT	CASSWSGSHTQYF
TRBV30	.	TRBD1	TRBJ2-7	TGTGCCTGGAGTTATAGGGGGCCAAACTACGAGCAGTACTTC	CAWSYRGPNYEQYF
TRBV7-2	many	.	TRBJ1-1	TGTGCCAGCAGCTTTGCACAGGGTGAGGGACGACTGTTGAACACTGAAGCTTTCTTT	CASSFAQGEGRLLNTEAFF
TRBV6-1	many	TRBD2	TRBJ2-3	TGTGCCAGCAGTTACCTTACTAGCGGGAGGGAACATACGCAGTATTTT	CASSYLTSGREHTQYF
TRBV6-2/TRBV6-3	many	.	TRBJ2-1	TGTGCCAGCAGACGCCCCTGGGGGAACCTCAATGAGCAGTTCTTC	CASRRPWGNLNEQFF
TRBV28	many	.	TRBJ1-1	TGTGCCAGCGGGGGGTACACTGAAGCTTTCTTT	CASGGYTEAFF
TRBV6-1	many	.	TRBJ1-5	TGTGCCAGCCTGGGCCGGACTCGAGGGGATAGCAATCAGCCCCAGCATTTT	CASLGRTRGDSNQPQHF
TRBV18	many	TRBD1	TRBJ2-7	TGTGCCAGCTCACCAGGGACAGGGGCCTACGAGCAGTACTTC	CASSPGTGAYEQYF
TRBV6-1	many	TRBD2	TRBJ2-1	TGTGCCAGCAGGGAGGGCGGGAGCGGGTACAATGAGCAGTTCTTC	CASREGGSGYNEQFF
TRBV28	many	.	TRBJ1-2	TGTGCCAGCACGGTGGGGGGAGAATTCTATGGCTACACCTTC	CASTVGGEFYGYTF
TRBV7-3	many	.	TRBJ1-5	TGTGCCAGCAGCCTTAACGCGAATCAGCCCCAGCATTTT	CASSLNANQPQHF
TRBV27	many	.	TRBJ2-7	TGTGCCAGCAGTTTATCTGTCCCTCCCTACGAGCAGTACTTC	CASSLSVPPYEQYF
TRBV19	few	.	TRBJ2-1	TGTGCCAGTAGTATAGAAAGGATCCTTCGCAATGAGCAGTTCTTC	CASSIERILRNEQFF
TRBV30	.	.	TRBJ1-1	TGTGCCTGGAGTGGGCGAAACACTGAAGCTTTCTTT	CAWSGRNTEAFF
TRBV18	few	.	TRBJ2-1	TGTGCCAGCTCACCGACGGACACAAGGGGGGTAAATGAGCAGTTCTTC	CASSPTDTRGVNEQFF
TRBV6-2/TRBV6-3	.	TRBD1	TRBJ1-5	TGTGCCAGCAGTGGACAGGGTGACAACCAGCCCCAGCATTTT	CASSGQGDNQPQHF
TRBV18	many	TRBD2	TRBJ2-5	TGTGCCAGCTCACAAGAGGGGAGCGGGAGAGAGACCCAGTACTTC	CASSQEGSGRETQYF
TRBV7-9	many	.	TRBJ1-2	TGTGCCAGCAGTCCTGGGGAACTCTATGGCTACACCTTC	CASSPGELYGYTF